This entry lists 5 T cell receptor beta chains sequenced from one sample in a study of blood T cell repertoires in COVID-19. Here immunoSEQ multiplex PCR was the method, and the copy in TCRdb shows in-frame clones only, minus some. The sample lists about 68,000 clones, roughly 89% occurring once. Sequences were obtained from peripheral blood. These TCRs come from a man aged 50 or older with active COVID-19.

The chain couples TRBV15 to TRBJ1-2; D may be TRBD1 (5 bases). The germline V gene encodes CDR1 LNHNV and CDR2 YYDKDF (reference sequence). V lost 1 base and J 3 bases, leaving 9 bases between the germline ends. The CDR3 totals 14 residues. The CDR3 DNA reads TGTGCCACCAGCAGAGCAGGGAATGACTATGGCTACACCTTC. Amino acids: CATSRAGNDYGYTF.

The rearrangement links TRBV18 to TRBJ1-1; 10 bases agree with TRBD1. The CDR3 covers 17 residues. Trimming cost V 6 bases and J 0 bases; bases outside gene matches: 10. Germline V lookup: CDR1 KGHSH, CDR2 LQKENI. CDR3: CASSPRQGADLNTEAFF. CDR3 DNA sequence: TGTGCCAGCTCTCCAAGACAGGGGGCCGACTTGAACACTGAAGCTTTCTTT.

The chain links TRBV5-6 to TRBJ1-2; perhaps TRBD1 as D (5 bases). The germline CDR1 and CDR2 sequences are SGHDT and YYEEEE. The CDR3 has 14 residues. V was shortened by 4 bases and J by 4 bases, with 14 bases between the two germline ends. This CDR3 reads CASSGSQGIYGYTF. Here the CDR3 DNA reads TGTGCCAGCAGCGGATCCCAGGGAATCTATGGCTACACCTTC.

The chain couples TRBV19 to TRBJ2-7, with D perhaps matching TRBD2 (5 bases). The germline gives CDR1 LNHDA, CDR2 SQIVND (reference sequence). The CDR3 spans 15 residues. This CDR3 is CETRESGRNYYEQYF. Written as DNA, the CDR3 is TGTGAAACAAGGGAGTCGGGGAGAAATTATTACGAGCAGTACTTC.

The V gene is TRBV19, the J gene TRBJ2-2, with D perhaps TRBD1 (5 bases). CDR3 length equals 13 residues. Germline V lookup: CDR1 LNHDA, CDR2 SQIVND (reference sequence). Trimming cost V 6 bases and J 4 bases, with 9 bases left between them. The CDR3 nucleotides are TGTGCCAGTAGGGGTAGGGGCACCGGGGAGCTGTTTTTT. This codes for CASRGRGTGELFF.